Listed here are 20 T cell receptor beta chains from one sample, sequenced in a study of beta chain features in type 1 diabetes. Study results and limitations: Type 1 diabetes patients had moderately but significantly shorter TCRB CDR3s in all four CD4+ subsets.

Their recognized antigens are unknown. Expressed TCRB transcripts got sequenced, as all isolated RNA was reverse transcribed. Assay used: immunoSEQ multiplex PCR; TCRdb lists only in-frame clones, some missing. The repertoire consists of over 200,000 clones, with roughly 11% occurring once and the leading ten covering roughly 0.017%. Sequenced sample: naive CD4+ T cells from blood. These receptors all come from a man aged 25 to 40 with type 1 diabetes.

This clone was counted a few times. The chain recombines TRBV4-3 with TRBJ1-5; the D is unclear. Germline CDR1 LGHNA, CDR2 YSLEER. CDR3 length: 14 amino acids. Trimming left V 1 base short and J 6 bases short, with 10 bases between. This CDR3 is CASSQVWEGQPQHF. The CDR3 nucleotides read TGCGCCAGCAGCCAAGTCTGGGAGGGTCAGCCCCAGCATTTT.

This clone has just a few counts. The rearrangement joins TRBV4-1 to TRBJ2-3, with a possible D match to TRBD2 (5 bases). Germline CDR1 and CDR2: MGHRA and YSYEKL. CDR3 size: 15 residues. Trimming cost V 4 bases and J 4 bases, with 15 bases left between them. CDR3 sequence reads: CASSLRDSSPDTQYF. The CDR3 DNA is TGCGCCAGCAGCCTCCGGGATTCTTCCCCAGATACGCAGTATTTT.

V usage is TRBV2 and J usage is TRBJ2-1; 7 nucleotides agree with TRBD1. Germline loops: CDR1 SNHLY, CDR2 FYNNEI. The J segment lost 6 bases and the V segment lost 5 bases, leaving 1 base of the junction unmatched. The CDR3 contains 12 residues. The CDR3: CASSWTGNEQFF. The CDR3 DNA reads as TGTGCCAGCAGTTGGACAGGCAATGAGCAGTTCTTC.

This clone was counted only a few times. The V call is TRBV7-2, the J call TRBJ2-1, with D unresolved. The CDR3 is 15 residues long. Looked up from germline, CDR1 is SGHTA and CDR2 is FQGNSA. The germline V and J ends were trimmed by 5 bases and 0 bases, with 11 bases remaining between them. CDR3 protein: CASSLTRSSYNEQFF. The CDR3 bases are TGTGCCAGCAGCCTTACAAGATCCTCCTACAATGAGCAGTTCTTC.

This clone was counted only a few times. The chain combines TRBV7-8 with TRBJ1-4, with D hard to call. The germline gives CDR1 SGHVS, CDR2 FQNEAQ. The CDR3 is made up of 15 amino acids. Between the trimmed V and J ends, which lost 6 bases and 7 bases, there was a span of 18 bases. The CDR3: CASSLSRHAGEKLFF. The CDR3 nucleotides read TGTGCCAGCAGTCTGAGTCGTCATGCGGGTGAAAAACTGTTTTTT.

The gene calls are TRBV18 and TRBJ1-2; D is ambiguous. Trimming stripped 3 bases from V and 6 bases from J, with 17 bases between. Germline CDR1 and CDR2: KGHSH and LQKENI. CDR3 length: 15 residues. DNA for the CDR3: TGTGCCAGCTCACCCTCTGCAAGCGGGTTCGATGGCTACACCTTC. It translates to CASSPSASGFDGYTF.

The CDR3 spells CASSFRSGGRPQETQYF. The CDR3 bases are TGTGCCAGCAGCTTCAGAAGCGGGGGGCGCCCCCAAGAGACCCAGTACTTC. The chain links TRBV13 to TRBJ2-5; 9 bases align to TRBD2. The CDR3 sequence is 17 residues long. Trimming took 3 bases from V and 1 from J; bases not matched to a gene: 9. CDR1 and CDR2 (germline): PRHDT, FYEKMQ (reference sequence).

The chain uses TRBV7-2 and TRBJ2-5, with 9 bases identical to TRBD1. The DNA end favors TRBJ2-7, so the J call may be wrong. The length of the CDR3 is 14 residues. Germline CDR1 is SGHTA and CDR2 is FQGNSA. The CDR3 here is CASSFQDRGYEQYF. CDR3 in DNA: TGTGCCAGCAGCTTTCAGGACAGGGGCTACGAGCAGTACTTC.

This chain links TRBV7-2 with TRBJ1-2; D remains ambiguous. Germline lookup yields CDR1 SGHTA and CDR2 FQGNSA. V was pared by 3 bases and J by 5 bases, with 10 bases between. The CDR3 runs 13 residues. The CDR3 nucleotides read TGTGCCAGCAGCTTTGGAGCTGGGTATGGCTACACCTTC. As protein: CASSFGAGYGYTF. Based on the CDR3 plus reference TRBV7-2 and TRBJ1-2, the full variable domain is GAGVSQSPSNKVTEKGKDVELRCDPISGHTALYWYRQSLGQGLEFLIYFQGNSAPDKSGLPSDRFSAERTGGSVSTLTIQRTQQEDSAVYLCASSFGAGYGYTFGSGTRLTVV.

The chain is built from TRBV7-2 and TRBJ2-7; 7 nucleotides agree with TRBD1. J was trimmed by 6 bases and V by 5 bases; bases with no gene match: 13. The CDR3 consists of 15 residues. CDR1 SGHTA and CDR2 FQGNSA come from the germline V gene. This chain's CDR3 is CASSLTAGGLGEQYF. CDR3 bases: TGTGCCAGCAGCCTCACGGCAGGGGGTTTGGGCGAGCAGTACTTC.

Here the CDR3 reads CAWGGTNEKLFF. The CDR3 DNA follows: TGTGCCTGGGGCGGTACTAATGAAAAACTGTTTTTT. V gene TRBV30 combines with J gene TRBJ1-4; D remains unclear. The germline V and J ends were trimmed by 5 bases and 2 bases, with 6 bases remaining between them. CDR3 length: 12 amino acids. The germline CDR1 and CDR2 sequences are GTSNPN and SVGIG (reference sequence). The complete variable domain, with remaining parts taken from reference TRBV30 and TRBJ1-4, reads SQTIHQWPATLVQPVGSPLSLECTVEGTSNPNLYWYRQAAGRGLQLLFYSVGIGQISSEVPQNLSASRPQDRQFILSSKKLLLSDSGFYLCAWGGTNEKLFFGSGTQLSVL.

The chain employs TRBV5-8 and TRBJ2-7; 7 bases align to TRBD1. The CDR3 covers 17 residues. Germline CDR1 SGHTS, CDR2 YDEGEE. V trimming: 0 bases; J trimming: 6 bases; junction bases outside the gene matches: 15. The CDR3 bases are TGTGCCAGCAGCTTGGTAATGACAGGGCTTGGGTCCGGCGAGCAGTACTTC. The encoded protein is CASSLVMTGLGSGEQYF.

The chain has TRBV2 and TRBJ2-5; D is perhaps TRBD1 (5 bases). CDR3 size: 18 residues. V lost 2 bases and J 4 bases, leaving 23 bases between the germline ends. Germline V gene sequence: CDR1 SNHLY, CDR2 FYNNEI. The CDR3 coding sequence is TGTGCCAGCAGTGAACCGCGTAAGGCTGGGGCCAGGAGAGAGACCCAGTACTTC. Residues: CASSEPRKAGARRETQYF.

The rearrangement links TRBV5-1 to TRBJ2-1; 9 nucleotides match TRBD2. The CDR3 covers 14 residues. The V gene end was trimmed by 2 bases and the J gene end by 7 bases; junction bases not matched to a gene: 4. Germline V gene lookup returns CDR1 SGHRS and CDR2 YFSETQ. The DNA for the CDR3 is TGCGCCAGCAGCTTTAGCGGGAGAGCGAATGAGCAGTTCTTC. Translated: CASSFSGRANEQFF.

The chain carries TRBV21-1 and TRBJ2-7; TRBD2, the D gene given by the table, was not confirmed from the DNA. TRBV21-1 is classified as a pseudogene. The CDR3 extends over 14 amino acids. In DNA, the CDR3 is TGTGCCAGCAGCAAAGACCCGGGGGCCTACGAGCAGTACTTC. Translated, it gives CASSKDPGAYEQYF.

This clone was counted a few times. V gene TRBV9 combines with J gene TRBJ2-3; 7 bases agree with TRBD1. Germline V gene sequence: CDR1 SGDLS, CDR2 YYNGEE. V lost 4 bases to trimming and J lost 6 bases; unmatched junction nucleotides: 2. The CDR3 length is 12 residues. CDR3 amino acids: CASSPRGDTQYF. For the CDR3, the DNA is TGTGCCAGCAGCCCCAGGGGGGATACGCAGTATTTT.

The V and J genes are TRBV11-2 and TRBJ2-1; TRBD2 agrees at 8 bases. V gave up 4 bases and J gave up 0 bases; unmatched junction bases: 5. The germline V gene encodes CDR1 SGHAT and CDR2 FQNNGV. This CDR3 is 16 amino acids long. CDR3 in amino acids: CASSSSGSPSYNEQFF. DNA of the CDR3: TGTGCCAGCAGCTCTAGCGGGTCCCCCTCCTACAATGAGCAGTTCTTC. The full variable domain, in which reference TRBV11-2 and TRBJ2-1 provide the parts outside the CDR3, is EAGVAQSPRYKIIEKRQSVAFWCNPISGHATLYWYQQILGQGPKLLIQFQNNGVVDDSQLPKDRFSAERLKGVDSTLKIQPAKLEDSAVYLCASSSSGSPSYNEQFFGPGTRLTVL.

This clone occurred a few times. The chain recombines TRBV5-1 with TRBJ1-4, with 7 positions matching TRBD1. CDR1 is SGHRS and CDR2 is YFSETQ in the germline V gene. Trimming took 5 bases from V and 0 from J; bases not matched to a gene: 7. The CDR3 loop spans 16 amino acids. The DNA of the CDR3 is TGCGCCAGCAGATCCGGGACAGCAGCAACTAATGAAAAACTGTTTTTT. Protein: CASRSGTAATNEKLFF.

DNA for the CDR3: TGCGCCAGCAGCCCCGAAGGGAGGGACTATGGCTACACCTTC. Translation: CASSPEGRDYGYTF. The V call is TRBV5-1, the J call TRBJ1-2, with D unresolved. V lost 4 bases, J lost 3 bases, and 13 bases lay in between. Looked up from germline, CDR1 is SGHRS and CDR2 is YFSETQ. This CDR3 has 14 residues.

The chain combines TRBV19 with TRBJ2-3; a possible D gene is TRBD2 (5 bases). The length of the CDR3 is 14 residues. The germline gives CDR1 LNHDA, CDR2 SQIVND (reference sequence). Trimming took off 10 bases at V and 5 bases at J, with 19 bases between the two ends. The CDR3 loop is CATRVTGSKDTQYF. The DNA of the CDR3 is TGTGCCACGAGGGTGACGGGGTCAAAAGATACGCAGTATTTT.